These 31 T cell receptor beta chains originate from one sample sequenced in a study of monozygotic twins with inflammatory bowel disease (dated by TCRdb to the late 2010s). The library was prepared using 5' RACE. This sample was sequenced with an Illumina HiSeq 2500. Following TCRdb reprocessing, every CDR3 protein sequence forms one entry, and DNA is not provided. This sample's clone table shows approximately 150,000 distinct CDR3 sequences. The leading ten clones occupy roughly 2.4% of the sample. Sequencing was performed on blood. The origin of the receptors is a human donor with ulcerative colitis or Crohn's disease, or a healthy co-twin of an affected twin (not recorded which).

The chain carries TRBV5-4 and TRBJ1-3. CDR1 and CDR2 (germline): SGHNT, YYREEE (reference sequence). The CDR3 length is 15 residues. CDR3 region: CASSTDVNSGNTIYF.

The genes are TRBV6-5 and TRBJ2-6. This CDR3 is built from 14 residues. Germline V gives CDR1 MNHEY, CDR2 SVGAGI. CDR3 residues: CASSSTYGANVLTF.

The chain recombines TRBV5-4 with TRBJ1-1. The CDR3 loop spans 16 amino acids. CDR1 and CDR2 from the germline V gene are SGHNT and YYREEE (reference sequence). CDR3 region: CASSRAREVAEEEAFF.

The gene calls are TRBV7-6 and TRBJ2-2; checking the TCRdb D call of TRBD1 is not possible without DNA. Germline-derived CDR1 and CDR2 are SGHVS and FNYEAQ. The CDR3 loop spans 16 amino acids. The CDR3: CASSLLAGGGTGELFF.

The chain employs TRBV6-2 or TRBV6-3 and TRBJ1-5. The length of the CDR3 is 16 residues. Germline V gene data show CDR1 as MNHEY and CDR2 as SVGEGT. The CDR3 loop reads CAIVAGGHLSNQPQHF.

The V gene is TRBV3-1, the J gene TRBJ2-6. This CDR3 comprises 14 residues. Germline CDR1 reads LGHDT; CDR2 reads YNNKEL (reference sequence). CDR3 sequence: CASSQGYGANVLTF.

The J gene is TRBJ1-6, the V gene TRBV4-2; TCRdb's assignment of TRBD1 cannot be checked, as there is no DNA. The CDR3 sequence is 15 residues long. The germline V gene has CDR1 LGHNA and CDR2 YNFKEQ. CDR3 region: CASSTSDSVNSPLHF.

V usage is TRBV10-3 and J usage is TRBJ1-1. The CDR3 sequence is 14 residues long. Germline CDR1 reads ENHRY; CDR2 reads SYGVKD. The CDR3 sequence is CAISGPQGNTEAFF.

This chain connects TRBV14 to TRBJ1-1. Looked up from germline, CDR1 is SGHDN and CDR2 is FVKESK. There are 13 residues in the CDR3. CDR3 protein: CASSQGAYTEAFF.

This sequence joins TRBV9 and TRBJ1-4; TCRdb selects TRBD1, and the lack of DNA leaves this call unchecked. Germline V gene sequence: CDR1 SGDLS, CDR2 YYNGEE. The CDR3 runs to 14 residues. The CDR3 spells CASSVGGANEKLFF.

The CDR3 spells CASSTDGTKQFF. The V and J genes are TRBV28 and TRBJ2-1; the D call of TRBD1 rests on TCRdb alone, since no DNA is present to check it. Germline V gives CDR1 MDHEN, CDR2 SYDVKM. This CDR3 has 12 residues.

The CDR3 loop is CSARGDRVPGELFF. This sequence joins TRBV20-1 and TRBJ2-2; the D gene TCRdb calls, TRBD1, cannot be checked with no DNA. In germline, CDR1 is DFQATT, CDR2 SNEGSKA (reference sequence). This CDR3 comprises 14 residues.

The chain recombines TRBV15 with TRBJ2-3; TCRdb calls TRBD2, which cannot be checked without DNA. Germline values: CDR1 LNHNV, CDR2 YYDKDF (reference sequence). CDR3 size: 14 residues. CDR3 in amino acids: CATSSGPSTDTQYF.

V is TRBV5-1 and J is TRBJ2-3. Per the germline V gene, CDR1 is SGHRS and CDR2 is YFSETQ. The CDR3 is 13 amino acids. The CDR3 protein is CASSVGVADTQYF.

The rearrangement joins TRBV2 to TRBJ2-7. Germline CDR1 reads SNHLY; CDR2 reads FYNNEI. The CDR3 has 14 residues. CDR3 region: CASSEVGGYYEQYF.

J is TRBJ2-7 and V is TRBV20-1; TCRdb designates TRBD2, a call that cannot be tested without DNA. The length of the CDR3 is 15 residues. The V gene's germline CDR1 is DFQATT and CDR2 SNEGSKA (reference sequence). The CDR3 loop reads CSAKRTSGTSYEQYF.

This chain links TRBV5-1 with TRBJ2-1. This CDR3 comprises 15 residues. Germline CDR1 and CDR2: SGHRS and YFSETQ. The CDR3 is CASSDGQGPHNEQFF.

The chain uses TRBV9 and TRBJ2-7. Looked up from germline, CDR1 is SGDLS and CDR2 is YYNGEE. The CDR3 is 15 amino acids. The CDR3 here is CASSPDVANAYEQYF.

The chain recombines TRBV7-3 with TRBJ2-5; TCRdb's D gene call, TRBD1, goes unchecked for lack of DNA. Per germline, CDR1 SGHTA and CDR2 FQGTGA. This CDR3 is built from 15 residues. The CDR3: CASSLYGDREETQYF. The full variable domain, completed using reference TRBV7-3 and TRBJ2-5, is GAGVSQTPSNKVTEKGKYVELRCDPISGHTALYWYRQSLGQGPEFLIYFQGTGAADDSGLPNDRFFAVRPEGSVSTLKIQRTERGDSAVYLCASSLYGDREETQYFGPGTRLLVL.

This chain links TRBV20-1 with TRBJ2-5; the D call of TRBD2 rests on TCRdb alone, since no DNA is present to check it. This CDR3 spans 16 amino acids. The germline CDR1 and CDR2 sequences are DFQATT and SNEGSKA (reference sequence). CDR3 in amino acids: CSAPKTGLKYQETQYF.

The J gene is TRBJ2-1, the V gene TRBV14; the TRBD1 assignment by TCRdb is unverifiable without DNA. This CDR3 has 16 amino acids. Germline V gives CDR1 SGHDN, CDR2 FVKESK. The CDR3 loop is CASSQIQGGWGNEQFF. Using reference TRBV14 and TRBJ2-1 for the parts outside the CDR3, the full variable domain is EAGVTQFPSHSVIEKGQTVTLRCDPISGHDNLYWYRRVMGKEIKFLLHFVKESKQDESGMPNNRFLAERTGGTYSTLKVQPAELEDSGVYFCASSQIQGGWGNEQFFGPGTRLTVL.

The chain has TRBV12-3 or TRBV12-4 and TRBJ2-7. The CDR3 runs to 14 residues. This CDR3 reads CASSFSGPSYEQYF.

J is TRBJ2-5 and V is TRBV5-1; no DNA is available, so the TRBD2 call from TCRdb remains unchecked. CDR3 length equals 15 residues. CDR1 and CDR2 from the germline V gene are SGHRS and YFSETQ. CDR3 sequence: CASSFSRERQETQYF.

The V call is TRBV12-3 or TRBV12-4, the J call TRBJ2-3; TCRdb designates TRBD2, a call that cannot be tested without DNA. The CDR3 contains 18 residues. The CDR3 loop reads CASSLMPGLAGPHDTQYF.

This chain links TRBV4-3 with TRBJ2-1. Germline CDR1 LGHNA, CDR2 YSLEER. CDR3 length equals 13 residues. The CDR3 spells CASSQGRGNEQFF.

The rearrangement links TRBV12-3 or TRBV12-4 to TRBJ2-5; TCRdb names TRBD2, which stays unverified in the absence of DNA. CDR3 length: 13 residues. The CDR3 spells CASRRRDFSTQYF.

The chain employs TRBV3-1 and TRBJ1-1. The CDR3 spans 14 residues. Germline-derived CDR1 and CDR2 are LGHDT and YNNKEL (reference sequence). The CDR3 region is CASSLSHVNTEAFF.

The gene calls are TRBV7-2 and TRBJ2-2; the TRBD2 assignment by TCRdb is unverifiable without DNA. In germline, CDR1 is SGHTA, CDR2 FQGNSA. The CDR3 has 17 residues. The CDR3 sequence: CASSLGRETGGAGELFF. Full variable domain (rest looked up from reference TRBV7-2 and TRBJ2-2): GAGVSQSPSNKVTEKGKDVELRCDPISGHTALYWYRQSLGQGLEFLIYFQGNSAPDKSGLPSDRFSAERTGGSVSTLTIQRTQQEDSAVYLCASSLGRETGGAGELFFGEGSRLTVL.

The rearrangement links TRBV6-1 to TRBJ2-3; TCRdb's D call, TRBD1, is unchecked because there is no DNA. The germline CDR1 and CDR2 sequences are MNHNS and SASEGT. This CDR3 has 16 amino acids. The CDR3 spells CASSEEVASGGDTQYF.

V gene TRBV7-2 combines with J gene TRBJ1-5; with no DNA, the TCRdb D assignment of TRBD1 cannot be verified. Germline assignment: CDR1 SGHTA and CDR2 FQGNSA. The CDR3 sequence is 14 residues long. CDR3 sequence: CASSSPTGAQPQHF.

This sequence joins TRBV12-3 or TRBV12-4 and TRBJ1-5; TCRdb reports TRBD1, a call that lacks DNA to check it against. The length of the CDR3 is 14 residues. The CDR3 region is CASREGQGGQPQHF.